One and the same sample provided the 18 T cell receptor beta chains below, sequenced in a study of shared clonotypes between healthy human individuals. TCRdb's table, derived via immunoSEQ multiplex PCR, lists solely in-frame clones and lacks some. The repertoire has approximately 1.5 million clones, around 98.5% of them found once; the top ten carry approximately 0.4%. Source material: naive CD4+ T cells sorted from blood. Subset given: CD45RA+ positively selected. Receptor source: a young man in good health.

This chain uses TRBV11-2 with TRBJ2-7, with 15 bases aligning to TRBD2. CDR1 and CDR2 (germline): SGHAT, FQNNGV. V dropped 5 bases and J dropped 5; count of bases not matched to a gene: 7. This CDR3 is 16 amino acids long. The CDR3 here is CASSQGLAGGRHEQYF. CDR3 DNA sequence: TGTGCCAGCAGCCAGGGACTAGCGGGAGGAAGGCACGAGCAGTACTTC.

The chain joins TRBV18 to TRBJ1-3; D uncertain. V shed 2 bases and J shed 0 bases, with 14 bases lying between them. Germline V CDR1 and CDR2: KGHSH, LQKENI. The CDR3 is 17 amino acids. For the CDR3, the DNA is TGTGCCAGCTCACCATATGGAGATCCCAGCTCTGGAAACACCATATATTTT. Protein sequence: CASSPYGDPSSGNTIYF. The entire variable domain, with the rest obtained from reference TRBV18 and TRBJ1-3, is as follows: NAGVMQNPRHLVRRRGQEARLRCSPMKGHSHVYWYRQLPEEGLKFMVYLQKENIIDESGMPKERFSAEFPKEGPSILRIQQVVRGDSAAYFCASSPYGDPSSGNTIYFGEGSWLTVV.

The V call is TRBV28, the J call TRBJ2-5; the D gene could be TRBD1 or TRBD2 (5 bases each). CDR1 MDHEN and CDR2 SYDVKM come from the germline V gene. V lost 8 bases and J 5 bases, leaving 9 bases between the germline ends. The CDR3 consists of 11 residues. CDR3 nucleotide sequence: TGTGCCAGCCGGGGCCGCGAGACCCAGTACTTC. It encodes CASRGRETQYF.

For the CDR3, the DNA is TGTGCCAGCAGTTCTCTAGCGGGAGCCAAAAACATTCAGTACTTC. It translates to CASSSLAGAKNIQYF. The chain is built from TRBV6-5 and TRBJ2-4; 8 bases map to TRBD2. Germline CDR1 reads MNHEY; CDR2 reads SVGAGI. The V and J ends lost 4 bases and 0 bases, in that order; junction bases with no gene match: 2. The CDR3 is made up of 15 amino acids.

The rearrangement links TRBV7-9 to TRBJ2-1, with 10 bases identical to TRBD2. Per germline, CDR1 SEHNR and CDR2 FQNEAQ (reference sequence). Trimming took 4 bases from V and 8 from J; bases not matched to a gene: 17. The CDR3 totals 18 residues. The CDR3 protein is CASSSWGSASGSLYEQFF. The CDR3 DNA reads TGTGCCAGCAGCTCGTGGGGCTCGGCTAGCGGGAGTCTCTATGAGCAGTTCTTC.

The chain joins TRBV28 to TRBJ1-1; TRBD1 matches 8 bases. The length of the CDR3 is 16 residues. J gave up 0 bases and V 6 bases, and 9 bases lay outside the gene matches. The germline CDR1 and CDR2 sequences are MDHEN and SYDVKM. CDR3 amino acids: CASRYYRGTLNTEAFF. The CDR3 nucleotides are TGTGCCAGCAGGTACTACAGGGGGACTCTGAACACTGAAGCTTTCTTT.

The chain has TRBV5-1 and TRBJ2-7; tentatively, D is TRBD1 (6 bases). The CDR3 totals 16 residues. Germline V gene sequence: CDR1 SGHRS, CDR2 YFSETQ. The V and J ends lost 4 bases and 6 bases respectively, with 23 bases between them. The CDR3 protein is CASSMDSRGYLPEQYF. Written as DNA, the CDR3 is TGCGCCAGCAGCATGGACAGCCGAGGCTATCTCCCCGAGCAGTACTTC.

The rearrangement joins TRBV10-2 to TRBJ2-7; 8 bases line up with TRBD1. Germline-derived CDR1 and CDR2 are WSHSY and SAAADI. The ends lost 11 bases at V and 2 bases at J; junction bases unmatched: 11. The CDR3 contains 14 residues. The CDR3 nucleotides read TGCGCCTCCAAACAGGGGGGACCTACCTACGAGCAGTACTTC. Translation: CASKQGGPTYEQYF.

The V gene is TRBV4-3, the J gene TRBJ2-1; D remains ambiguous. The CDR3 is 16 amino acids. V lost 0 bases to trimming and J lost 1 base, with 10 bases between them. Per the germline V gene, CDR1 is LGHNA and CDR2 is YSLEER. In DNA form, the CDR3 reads TGCGCCAGCAGCCAAGATATGAGCAGTTCCTACAATGAGCAGTTCTTC. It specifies CASSQDMSSSYNEQFF.

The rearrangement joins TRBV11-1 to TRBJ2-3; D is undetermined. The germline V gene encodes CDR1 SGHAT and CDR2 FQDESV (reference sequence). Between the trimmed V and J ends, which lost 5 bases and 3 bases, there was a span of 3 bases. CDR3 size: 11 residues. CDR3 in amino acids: CASSHTDTQYF. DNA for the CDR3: TGTGCCAGCAGCCATACAGATACGCAGTATTTT.

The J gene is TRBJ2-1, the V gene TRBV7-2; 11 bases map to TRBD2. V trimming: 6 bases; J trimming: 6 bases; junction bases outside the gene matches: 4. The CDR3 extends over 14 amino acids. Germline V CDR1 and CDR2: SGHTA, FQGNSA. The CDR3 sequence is CASSWTSGRNEQFF. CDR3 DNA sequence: TGTGCCAGCAGTTGGACTAGCGGGCGCAATGAGCAGTTCTTC. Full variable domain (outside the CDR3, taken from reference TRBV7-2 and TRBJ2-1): GAGVSQSPSNKVTEKGKDVELRCDPISGHTALYWYRQSLGQGLEFLIYFQGNSAPDKSGLPSDRFSAERTGGSVSTLTIQRTQQEDSAVYLCASSWTSGRNEQFFGPGTRLTVL.

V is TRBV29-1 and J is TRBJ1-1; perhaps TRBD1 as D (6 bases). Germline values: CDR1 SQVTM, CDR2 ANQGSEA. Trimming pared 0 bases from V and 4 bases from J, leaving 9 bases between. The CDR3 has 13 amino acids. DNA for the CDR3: TGCAGCGTTGAAGATTGGGGGCCCACTGAAGCTTTCTTT. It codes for CSVEDWGPTEAFF.

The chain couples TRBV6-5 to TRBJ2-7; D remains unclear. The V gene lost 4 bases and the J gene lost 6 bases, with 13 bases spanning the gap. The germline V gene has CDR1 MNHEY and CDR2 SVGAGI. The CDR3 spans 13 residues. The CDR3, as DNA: TGTGCCAGCAGTTTACACCCCGGTCGCGAGCAGTACTTC. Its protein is CASSLHPGREQYF.

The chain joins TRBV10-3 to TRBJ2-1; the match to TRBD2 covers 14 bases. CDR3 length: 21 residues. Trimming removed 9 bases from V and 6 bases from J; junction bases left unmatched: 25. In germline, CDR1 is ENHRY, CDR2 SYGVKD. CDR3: CAMARLAGGAPTSNRSNEQFF. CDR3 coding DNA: TGTGCCATGGCTCGACTAGCGGGAGGGGCTCCTACTTCGAACCGATCCAATGAGCAGTTCTTC.

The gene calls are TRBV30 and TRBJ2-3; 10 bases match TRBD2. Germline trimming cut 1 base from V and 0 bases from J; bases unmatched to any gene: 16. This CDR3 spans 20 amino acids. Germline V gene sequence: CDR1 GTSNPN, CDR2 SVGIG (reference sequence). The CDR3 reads CAWSGGRTSGPSASTDTQYF. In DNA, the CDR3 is TGTGCCTGGAGTGGAGGAAGGACTAGCGGTCCGAGCGCAAGCACAGATACGCAGTATTTT.

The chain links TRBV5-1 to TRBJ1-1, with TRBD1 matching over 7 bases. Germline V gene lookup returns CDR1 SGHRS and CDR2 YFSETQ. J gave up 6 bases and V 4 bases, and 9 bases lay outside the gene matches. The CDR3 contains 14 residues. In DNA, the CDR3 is TGCGCCAGCAGCCAAGACAGGGATCGGGCTGAAGCTTTCTTT. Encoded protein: CASSQDRDRAEAFF.

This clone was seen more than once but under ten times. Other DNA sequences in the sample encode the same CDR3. The chain's CDR3 is CASSSYQPQHF. CDR3 in DNA: TGTGCCAGCAGTTCCTATCAGCCCCAGCATTTT. The rearrangement links TRBV28 to TRBJ1-5; D gene unclear. The CDR3 has 11 amino acids. CDR1 and CDR2 from the germline V gene are MDHEN and SYDVKM. V was pared by 4 bases and J by 5 bases, with 3 bases between.

The CDR3 DNA sequence: TGTGCCAGCACCTCGTGGACTAGCGTCAATGAGCAGTTCTTC. This sequence encodes CASTSWTSVNEQFF. The V gene is TRBV5-6, the J gene TRBJ2-1, with 9 bases that match TRBD2. Germline values: CDR1 SGHDT, CDR2 YYEEEE. CDR3 length: 14 residues. J was trimmed by 6 bases and V by 6 bases; bases with no gene match: 7.